This TCR beta chain was sequenced for a study of cytomegalovirus exposure and HLA in healthy donors. Study-wide results and limits: Common viral pathogens seemed, in a later analysis, to connect with several of the most significant clusters. A later analysis linked a missense variant in DCLRE1C to the trimming of TCR beta V and J genes. Under in vitro conditions, a few CMV-associated chains were confirmed as specific for CMV antigens.

60 Vbeta and 13 Jbeta primers were used in PCR. Sequencing was performed with immunoSEQ multiplex PCR; in TCRdb, only in-frame clones are kept and a portion is missing. The sample holds about 80,000 clones, approximately 60% seen once. For this clone: The antigen is undetermined.

This clonotype originated in a male donor in good health and CMV-seropositive. The sample consisted of PBMCs.

CDR3 bases: TGTGCCACCAGCAGGCCCCCTACTAGCCCATTCGGGACCCAGTACTTC. Its protein is CATSRPPTSPFGTQYF. The genes are TRBV15 and TRBJ2-5; perhaps TRBD2 as D (6 bases). This CDR3 has 16 residues. V was clipped by 3 bases and J by 7 bases, with 21 bases between them. Looked up from germline, CDR1 is LNHNV and CDR2 is YYDKDF (reference sequence).